Below, 25 T cell receptor beta chains from the same sample are listed, as sequenced in a study of beta chain features in type 1 diabetes. Sequencing targeted expressed TCRB transcripts, as all isolated RNA had been reverse transcribed. Here immunoSEQ multiplex PCR was the method, and the copy in TCRdb shows in-frame clones only, minus some. Among roughly 180,000 clones listed, approximately 13% were seen once. Sequencing was done on a sample of central memory CD4+ T cells from blood. The receptors were sampled from a woman aged 18 to 35 in good health.

Only a few counts were recorded for this clone. CDR3 in DNA: TGTGCCAGCAGCCCCATGACAGGGACTTGGTACGATACGCAGTATTTT. Its translation is CASSPMTGTWYDTQYF. The rearrangement joins TRBV5-4 to TRBJ2-3, with D perhaps matching TRBD1 (7 bases). CDR1 and CDR2 from the germline V gene are SGHNT and YYREEE (reference sequence). V lost 4 bases to trimming and J lost 6 bases, with 21 bases between them. The CDR3 sequence is 16 residues long. The whole variable domain, remainder taken from reference TRBV5-4 and TRBJ2-3, is ETGVTQSPTHLIKTRGQQVTLRCSSQSGHNTVSWYQQALGQGPQFIFQYYREEENGRGNFPPRFSGLQFPNYSSELNVNALELDDSALYLCASSPMTGTWYDTQYFGPGTRLTVL.

In this sample, this clone turned up a few times. The rearrangement joins TRBV6-5 to TRBJ2-7; TRBD1 is a possible D gene (6 bases). Germline V gene lookup returns CDR1 MNHEY and CDR2 SVGAGI. The CDR3 is 12 residues long. V lost 4 bases and J lost 4, with 8 bases in between. CDR3 protein: CASSSTGYEQYF. CDR3 coding DNA: TGTGCCAGCAGTTCAACAGGGTACGAGCAGTACTTC.

Comments on this clone: Distinct nucleotide sequences in the sample also encode this CDR3. This chain connects TRBV30 to TRBJ1-1; D gene ambiguous. The CDR3 is 12 amino acids. Germline lookup yields CDR1 GTSNPN and CDR2 SVGIG (reference sequence). The germline V and J ends were trimmed by 0 bases and 4 bases, with 6 bases remaining between them. The CDR3 DNA reads as TGTGCCTGGAGTGTACGGGGCACTGAAGCTTTCTTT. Protein: CAWSVRGTEAFF.

This chain links TRBV5-1 with TRBJ1-4, with a tentative D call TRBD1 (5 bases). CDR3 length equals 14 residues. The germline CDR1 and CDR2 sequences are SGHRS and YFSETQ. The V and J ends lost 0 bases and 7 bases respectively, with 10 bases between them. The CDR3 spells CASSLDSRAEKLFF. CDR3 coding DNA: TGCGCCAGCAGCTTGGACAGCAGGGCTGAAAAACTGTTTTTT.

This clone appeared a few times. The V call is TRBV29-1, the J call TRBJ1-1, with TRBD1 as a possible D gene (5 bases). The CDR3 spans 13 residues. V lost 2 bases, J lost 4 bases, and 11 bases lay in between. Germline lookup yields CDR1 SQVTM and CDR2 ANQGSEA. CDR3 nucleotides: TGCAGCGTTGAAAACCAGGGCCGCACTGAAGCTTTCTTT. Its translation is CSVENQGRTEAFF. The full variable domain, completed using reference TRBV29-1 and TRBJ1-1, is SAVISQKPSRDICQRGTSLTIQCQVDSQVTMMFWYRQQPGQSLTLIATANQGSEATYESGFVIDKFPISRPNLTFSTLTVSNMSPEDSSIYLCSVENQGRTEAFFGQGTRLTVV.

The V gene is TRBV7-9, the J gene TRBJ1-2; D might be TRBD1 (5 bases). Germline CDR1 SEHNR, CDR2 FQNEAQ (reference sequence). The CDR3 spans 13 residues. V gave up 5 bases and J gave up 8 bases, with 15 bases separating them. The CDR3 nucleotides are TGTGCCAGCAGCACCAGACAGACTTCCGGCTACACCTTC. Encoded protein: CASSTRQTSGYTF.

The rearrangement uses TRBV2 and TRBJ2-3; no firm D call. The germline CDR1 and CDR2 sequences are SNHLY and FYNNEI. The CDR3 runs to 11 residues. V shed 4 bases and J shed 6 bases, with 5 bases lying between them. CDR3 sequence: CASSVLDTQYF. Written as DNA, the CDR3 is TGTGCCAGCAGTGTCTTGGATACGCAGTATTTT.

On this clone: The same CDR3 can be traced to other DNA sequences in this sample. The chain couples TRBV28 to TRBJ1-4; 11 bases are a match to TRBD1. This CDR3 contains 14 residues. The germline V gene encodes CDR1 MDHEN and CDR2 SYDVKM. J gave up 7 bases and V 3 bases, and 1 base lay outside the gene matches. The CDR3 DNA reads TGTGCCAGCAGTTTGGACAGGGGGCGTGAAAAACTGTTTTTT. Translated, it gives CASSLDRGREKLFF.

The CDR3 coding sequence is TGTGCCAGCAGCCAAGATCCGGGGAGCCGAATCTACAATGAGCAGTTCTTC. Encoded protein: CASSQDPGSRIYNEQFF. The V call is TRBV14, the J call TRBJ2-1, with a weak D call TRBD2 (5 bases). Trimming left V 0 bases short and J 3 bases short, with 15 bases between. The CDR3 extends over 17 amino acids. Germline V gives CDR1 SGHDN, CDR2 FVKESK.

Turning to this clone: The junction shows a germline mismatch at one end, possibly a read error. This sequence joins TRBV7-9 and TRBJ2-7; the D gene is possibly TRBD2 (6 bases). CDR1 and CDR2 from the germline V gene are SEHNR and FQNEAQ (reference sequence). The CDR3 length is 12 residues. For the CDR3, the DNA is TGTGCCAGCAGCTCCGGTAGGGCGGGGTGGTGGTTC. Its protein is CASSSGRAGWWF. Filled out from reference TRBV7-9 and TRBJ2-7, the complete variable domain reads DTGVSQNPRHKITKRGQNVTFRCDPISEHNRLYWYRQTLGQGPEFLTYFQNEAQLEKSRLLSDRFSAERPKGSFSTLEIQRTEQGDSAMYLCASSSGRAGWWFGPGTRLTVT.

The chain employs TRBV28 and TRBJ1-1; no firm D call. Trimming pared 3 bases from V and 0 bases from J, leaving 11 bases between. The germline CDR1 and CDR2 sequences are MDHEN and SYDVKM. The CDR3 runs to 15 residues. The CDR3 protein is CASSLAVRMNTEAFF. DNA of the CDR3: TGTGCCAGCAGTTTGGCTGTCAGGATGAACACTGAAGCTTTCTTT.

This clone was seen a handful of times. The chain links TRBV15 to TRBJ2-1; D is uncertain. Germline V lookup: CDR1 LNHNV, CDR2 YYDKDF (reference sequence). This CDR3 has 17 residues. V was pared by 0 bases and J by 0 bases, with 12 bases between. CDR3 in DNA: TGTGCCACCAGCAGAGATCTCGGAGCGAGCTCCTACAATGAGCAGTTCTTC. This encodes CATSRDLGASSYNEQFF.

This clone has more than one count but fewer than ten. The rearrangement uses TRBV4-3 and TRBJ2-7; D is undetermined. The CDR3 covers 14 residues. CDR1 and CDR2 from the germline V gene are LGHNA and YSLEER. V dropped 3 bases and J dropped 2 bases, with 11 bases sitting between them. Written as DNA, the CDR3 is TGCGCCAGCAGCCAGGCAGGTCAGACCTACGAGCAGTACTTC. It encodes CASSQAGQTYEQYF.

Only a few counts were recorded for this clone. The CDR3 nucleotides are TGTGCCAGCAGCTTGATCAGGGGAAACACTGAAGCTTTCTTT. Protein sequence: CASSLIRGNTEAFF. This chain connects TRBV5-6 to TRBJ1-1, with a weak D call TRBD1 (6 bases). From germline, CDR1 is SGHDT and CDR2 YYEEEE. V dropped 1 base and J dropped 2 bases, with 9 bases sitting between them. This CDR3 comprises 14 residues.

This clone was observed a handful of times. The rearrangement uses TRBV6-6 and TRBJ1-1; D is ambiguous. V shed 10 bases and J shed 2 bases, with 11 bases lying between them. Germline CDR1 MNHNY, CDR2 SVGAGI (reference sequence). The CDR3 is 12 residues long. This chain's CDR3 is CATRQGNTEAFF. The CDR3 DNA follows: TGTGCCACCCGACAAGGAAACACTGAAGCTTTCTTT.

A few counts support this clone. The CDR3 reads CASSLGFGQGNNEQFF. CDR3 nucleotide sequence: TGTGCCAGCAGCTTGGGATTTGGACAGGGTAACAATGAGCAGTTCTTC. The chain combines TRBV5-6 with TRBJ2-1; the match to TRBD1 covers 8 bases. J lost 5 bases, V lost 0 bases, and 7 bases had no gene match. Germline V gives CDR1 SGHDT, CDR2 YYEEEE. This CDR3 is 16 amino acids long.

This clone was detected many times. V and J are TRBV15 and TRBJ1-2; 9 bases match TRBD1. The CDR3 has 15 residues. From germline, CDR1 is LNHNV and CDR2 YYDKDF (reference sequence). Trimming took 0 bases from V and 3 from J; bases not matched to a gene: 2. The CDR3 reads CATSRDRTGDYGYTF. In DNA, the CDR3 is TGTGCCACCAGCAGAGATCGGACAGGGGACTATGGCTACACCTTC.

The J gene is TRBJ1-5, the V gene TRBV4-3; 7 bases agree with TRBD1. The CDR3 totals 15 residues. From germline, CDR1 is LGHNA and CDR2 YSLEER. The J segment lost 6 bases and the V segment lost 3 bases, leaving 8 bases of the junction unmatched. The CDR3 coding sequence is TGCGCCAGCAGCCAGTCTTGGACAGGTGGTCAGCCCCAGCATTTT. As protein: CASSQSWTGGQPQHF.

The chain joins TRBV30 to TRBJ2-5; possibly TRBD1 for D (6 bases). The V end was cut by 1 base, the J end by 1 base, with 10 bases between. This CDR3 contains 14 residues. Germline V CDR1 and CDR2: GTSNPN, SVGIG (reference sequence). CDR3 amino acids: CAWSGGRAQETQYF. The CDR3 coding sequence is TGTGCCTGGAGTGGGGGGCGAGCCCAAGAGACCCAGTACTTC.

This clone was seen only a few times. The chain links TRBV28 to TRBJ2-7; no reliable D call. The CDR3 loop spans 18 amino acids. Germline-derived CDR1 and CDR2 are MDHEN and SYDVKM. V gave up 2 bases and J gave up 0 bases, with 20 bases separating them. The CDR3 DNA reads as TGTGCCAGCAGTTTAATTATGTTCAGTCACCGGAGCTCCTACGAGCAGTACTTC. This translates into CASSLIMFSHRSSYEQYF.

The sample holds a few counts of this clone. The chain joins TRBV5-1 to TRBJ1-2; D not resolved. The CDR3 has 15 residues. The V end lost 1 base, the J end lost 4 bases, and 14 bases lay between the germline ends. The V gene's germline CDR1 is SGHRS and CDR2 YFSETQ. The CDR3 DNA sequence: TGCGCCAGCAGCTTGTCTTCCTCGGCGGGCTATGGCTACACCTTC. Translated: CASSLSSSAGYGYTF.

This clone was picked up a small number of times. V is TRBV19 and J is TRBJ1-5; tentatively, D is TRBD1 (6 bases). Per germline, CDR1 LNHDA and CDR2 SQIVND (reference sequence). Deletions cut 7 bases from V and 4 bases from J, with 20 bases between. This CDR3 comprises 16 residues. The CDR3: CASTPRDNLGNQPQHF. CDR3 DNA sequence: TGTGCCAGTACCCCCCGGGACAATCTGGGGAATCAGCCCCAGCATTTT.

The V gene is TRBV10-3, the J gene TRBJ2-1; perhaps TRBD2 as D (6 bases). The V end lost 10 bases, the J end lost 4 bases, and 20 bases lay between the germline ends. The CDR3 runs 15 residues. Germline V gene sequence: CDR1 ENHRY, CDR2 SYGVKD. CDR3 nucleotides: TGTGCCACCCTCCGGGGACGGGACTCGTACAATGAGCAGTTCTTC. Amino acids: CATLRGRDSYNEQFF.

This clone came up a few times. The CDR3 DNA reads TGTGCCACCAGCAGAGATTCGGGTGACCAGTACTTC. Translated: CATSRDSGDQYF. This chain joins TRBV15 and TRBJ2-5; D remains ambiguous. In germline, CDR1 is LNHNV, CDR2 YYDKDF (reference sequence). Between the trimmed V and J ends, which lost 0 bases and 10 bases, there was a span of 9 bases. This CDR3 region has 12 residues.

This clone came up a few times. This rearrangement joins TRBV6-5 to TRBJ2-3; no reliable D call. Trimming pared 5 bases from V and 12 bases from J, leaving 12 bases between. Germline V gene data show CDR1 as MNHEY and CDR2 as SVGAGI. The CDR3 is made up of 11 amino acids. Written as DNA, the CDR3 is TGTGCCAGCAGTCCTTCCCGTGTACAGTATTTT. It encodes CASSPSRVQYF.